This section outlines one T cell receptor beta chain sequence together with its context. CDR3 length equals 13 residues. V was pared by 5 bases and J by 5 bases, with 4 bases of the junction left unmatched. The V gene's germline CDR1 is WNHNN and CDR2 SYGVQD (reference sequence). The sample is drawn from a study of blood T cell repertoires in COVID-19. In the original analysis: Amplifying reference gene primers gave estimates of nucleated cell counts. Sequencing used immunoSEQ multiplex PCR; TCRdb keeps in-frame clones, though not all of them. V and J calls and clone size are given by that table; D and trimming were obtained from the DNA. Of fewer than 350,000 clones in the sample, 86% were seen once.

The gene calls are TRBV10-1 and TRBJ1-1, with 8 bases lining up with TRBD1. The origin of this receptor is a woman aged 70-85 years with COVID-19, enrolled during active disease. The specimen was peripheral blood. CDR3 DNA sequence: TGCGCCAGCAGTAAGGACAGGGTAACTGAAGCTTTCTTT. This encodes CASSKDRVTEAFF.